This T cell receptor (beta chain) emerged from a study of cytomegalovirus exposure and HLA in healthy donors. Study findings and constraints: Association with HLA alleles at 0.05 false discovery rate was found for approximately 18,000 TCR beta sequences in a later analysis.

Trimming pared 5 bases from V and 1 base from J, leaving 8 bases between. This CDR3 contains 14 residues. Germline lookup yields CDR1 MRHNA and CDR2 SNTAGT. On this clone: The target antigen is unknown.

A multiplex PCR was run with 60 Vbeta primers and 13 Jbeta primers. Sequenced by immunoSEQ multiplex PCR; TCRdb stores in-frame clones only, minus some. Of 50,000 to 70,000 clones listed, about 84% are singletons. The material sequenced was PBMCs. The V gene is TRBV6-4, the J gene TRBJ2-2, with TRBD2 as a possible D gene (5 bases). The clonotype originates from a male donor in good health and CMV-seronegative. CDR3 bases: TGTGCCAGCAGTCTCGAGGGGAACACCGGGGAGCTGTTTTTT. Encoded protein: CASSLEGNTGELFF.